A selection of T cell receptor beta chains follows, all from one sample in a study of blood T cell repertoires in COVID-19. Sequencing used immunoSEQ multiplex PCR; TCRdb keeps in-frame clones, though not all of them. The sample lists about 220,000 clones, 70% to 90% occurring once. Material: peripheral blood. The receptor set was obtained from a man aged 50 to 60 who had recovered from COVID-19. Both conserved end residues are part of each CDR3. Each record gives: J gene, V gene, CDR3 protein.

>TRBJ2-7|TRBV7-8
CASSIGGSSYEQYF
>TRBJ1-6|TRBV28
CAIRGAYNSPLHF
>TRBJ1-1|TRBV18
CASSPTGRDTEAFF
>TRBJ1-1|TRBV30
CAWSPGHFTEAFF
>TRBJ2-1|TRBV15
CATSRGGVDEQFF
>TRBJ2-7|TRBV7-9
CASSRRQGFNEQYF
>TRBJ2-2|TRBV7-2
CASSLSLLQGITGELFF
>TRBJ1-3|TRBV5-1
CASSLSGGTGNTIYF
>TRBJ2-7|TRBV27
CASRGLAGDSYEQYF
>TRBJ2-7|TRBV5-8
CASSWGLGILYEQYF
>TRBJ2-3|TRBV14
CASSSGLAGAFPQYF
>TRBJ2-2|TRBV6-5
CASSYPSGANTGELFF
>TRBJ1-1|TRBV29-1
CSVERVMNTEAFF
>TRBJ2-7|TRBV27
CASSLAGTGAYEQYF
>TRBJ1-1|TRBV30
CAWLLPETAGENTEAFF
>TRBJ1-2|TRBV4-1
CASSQEIILSTANYGYTF
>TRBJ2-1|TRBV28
CASSPHRTNNEQFF
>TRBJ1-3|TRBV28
CASSRTGYTIYF
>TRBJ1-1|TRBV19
CASSSDRVNTEAFF
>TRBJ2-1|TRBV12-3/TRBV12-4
CASRQGPQNEQFF
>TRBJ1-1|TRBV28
CASSEQGARTEAFF
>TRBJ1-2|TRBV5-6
CASSGGQGFHYGYTF